A single sample is the source of the 24 T cell receptor beta chains below, sequenced in a study of cytomegalovirus exposure and HLA in healthy donors. Generated by immunoSEQ multiplex PCR, the TCRdb table keeps only in-frame clones and is missing some. This table has about 120,000 clones, around 89% appearing once. The sample taken for sequencing was PBMCs. The receptors originated from a woman aged 18-30 years in good health and CMV-seropositive.

J is TRBJ2-5 and V is TRBV29-1, with TRBD2 identical over 10 bases. The V and J ends lost 4 bases and 7 bases, in that order; junction bases with no gene match: 9. Looked up from germline, CDR1 is SQVTM and CDR2 is ANQGSEA. This CDR3 is 14 amino acids long. CDR3 region: CSVGVSGGGGTQYF. The CDR3 DNA reads as TGCAGCGTTGGAGTGAGCGGGGGGGGTGGGACCCAGTACTTC.

The V and J genes are TRBV28 and TRBJ2-4, with D tentatively TRBD1 (5 bases). Germline V gene sequence: CDR1 MDHEN, CDR2 SYDVKM. The CDR3 length is 16 residues. V lost 2 bases and J 2 bases, leaving 13 bases between the germline ends. CDR3: CASSLGQGRSKNIQYF. The CDR3 region has the DNA TGTGCCAGCAGTTTAGGGCAGGGCCGGTCCAAAAACATTCAGTACTTC.

The CDR3, as DNA: TGTGCCATCAGTGATAACTACTACGAGCAGTACTTC. This translates into CAISDNYYEQYF. This chain uses TRBV10-3 with TRBJ2-7, with D unresolved. Germline values: CDR1 ENHRY, CDR2 SYGVKD. This CDR3 spans 12 amino acids. The V end was cut by 3 bases, the J end by 3 bases, with 6 bases between.

This chain connects TRBV6-5 to TRBJ2-7; 9 bases agree with TRBD1. The CDR3 consists of 15 residues. J was trimmed by 3 bases and V by 7 bases; bases with no gene match: 10. CDR1 MNHEY and CDR2 SVGAGI come from the germline V gene. This CDR3 reads CASKSPGTGLYEQYF. DNA of the CDR3: TGTGCCAGCAAGTCCCCCGGGACAGGGCTCTACGAGCAGTACTTC.

V is TRBV29-1 and J is TRBJ2-1; 8 bases match TRBD1. After removal of 4 bases from V and 5 bases from J, the junction contained 7 bases not matched to a gene. The CDR3 runs 14 residues. CDR1 and CDR2 (germline): SQVTM, ANQGSEA. CDR3 nucleotides: TGCAGCGTTGGAACTCCAGGGGGCCACAATGAGCAGTTCTTC. This codes for CSVGTPGGHNEQFF.

This clone was counted once. The chain recombines TRBV15 with TRBJ2-2; TRBD1 agrees at 12 bases. CDR3 length: 16 amino acids. The trim removed 4 bases at V and 7 bases at J, leaving 7 bases unmatched. Germline V gives CDR1 LNHNV, CDR2 YYDKDF (reference sequence). The CDR3 sequence: CATSTRDRGRIGELFF. CDR3 nucleotides: TGTGCCACCAGCACTAGGGACAGGGGGCGCATCGGGGAGCTGTTTTTT.

The V call is TRBV7-9, the J call TRBJ1-3; D gene uncertain. Germline assignment: CDR1 SEHNR and CDR2 FQNEAQ (reference sequence). CDR3 length: 15 residues. Trimming pared 5 bases from V and 9 bases from J, leaving 20 bases between. This chain's CDR3 is CASSLVRDIRSTIYF. In DNA form, the CDR3 reads TGTGCCAGCAGCCTGGTGAGGGATATCCGGAGCACCATATATTTT.

This clone was detected only once. The CDR3 nucleotides are TGTGCCAGCAGCACTCGGGACAGGTCTAGCTATGGCTACACCTTC. It encodes CASSTRDRSSYGYTF. The rearrangement joins TRBV6-1 to TRBJ1-2, with TRBD1 identical over 8 bases. The V gene's germline CDR1 is MNHNS and CDR2 SASEGT. The length of the CDR3 is 15 residues. V shed 6 bases and J 4 bases; nucleotides not matched to a gene: 10.

This chain links TRBV27 with TRBJ2-7, with D possibly being TRBD1 (5 bases). The CDR3 covers 15 residues. Germline V gene lookup returns CDR1 MNHEY and CDR2 SMNVEV (reference sequence). V was cut by 6 bases and J by 3 bases, with 18 bases left in between. The CDR3 DNA reads as TGTGCCAGCAGGGATAGGGGATCCAAGTACTACGAGCAGTACTTC. It translates to CASRDRGSKYYEQYF.

The J gene is TRBJ2-7, the V gene TRBV19; unclear D gene. V lost 5 bases and J lost 4, with 12 bases in between. Germline V lookup: CDR1 LNHDA, CDR2 SQIVND (reference sequence). The CDR3 has 13 residues. The CDR3 is CASSSQKTYEQYF. For the CDR3, the DNA is TGTGCCAGTAGTTCCCAGAAGACATACGAGCAGTACTTC.

The chain combines TRBV4-2 with TRBJ2-1; no clear D. The CDR3 totals 15 residues. The V and J ends lost 1 base and 2 bases respectively, with 9 bases between them. In germline, CDR1 is LGHNA, CDR2 YNFKEQ. The CDR3 nucleotides read TGTGCCAGCAGCCAAGGACTGGCCACCTACAATGAGCAGTTCTTC. This encodes CASSQGLATYNEQFF.

The sample holds a few counts of this clone. The chain is built from TRBV6-1 and TRBJ1-1, with 7 bases identical to TRBD1. This CDR3 region has 13 residues. Unmatched junction bases numbered 3, after V lost 7 bases and J lost 1 base. Germline CDR1 and CDR2: MNHNS and SASEGT. CDR3 sequence (DNA): TGTGCCAGCAAAGGACAGGAGAACACTGAAGCTTTCTTT. Translated, it gives CASKGQENTEAFF.

The chain is built from TRBV18 and TRBJ1-1, with a possible D match to TRBD1 (5 bases). Per the germline V gene, CDR1 is KGHSH and CDR2 is LQKENI. This CDR3 contains 13 residues. V gave up 10 bases and J gave up 0 bases, with 12 bases separating them. The CDR3 nucleotides read TGTGCCACGCGCCCGGACATGAACACTGAAGCTTTCTTT. It specifies CATRPDMNTEAFF.

The chain joins TRBV5-1 to TRBJ2-3; tentative D call: TRBD1 (5 bases). V was clipped by 5 bases and J by 2 bases, with 9 bases between them. The CDR3 loop spans 13 amino acids. Germline V gene sequence: CDR1 SGHRS, CDR2 YFSETQ. CDR3 sequence (DNA): TGCGCCAGCAGGGTCAGGGCCACAGATACGCAGTATTTT. Protein product: CASRVRATDTQYF.

The chain uses TRBV27 and TRBJ2-1, with D possibly TRBD2 on 6 matching bases. Trimming pared 5 bases from V and 5 bases from J, leaving 16 bases between. The CDR3 is made up of 15 amino acids. Germline loops: CDR1 MNHEY, CDR2 SMNVEV (reference sequence). The CDR3 region is CASSPGTGLHNEQFF. As DNA, the CDR3 is TGTGCCAGCAGTCCCGGGACTGGCCTCCACAATGAGCAGTTCTTC.

DNA of the CDR3: TGTGCCAGCAGTCCTATCCCTCCCCACGCCAATGAGCAGTTCTTC. Its translation: CASSPIPPHANEQFF. The rearrangement links TRBV27 to TRBJ2-1; D remains unclear. The CDR3 sequence is 15 residues long. V dropped 5 bases and J dropped 6 bases, with 17 bases sitting between them. Germline V gene data show CDR1 as MNHEY and CDR2 as SMNVEV (reference sequence).

The rearrangement joins TRBV6-1 to TRBJ1-1; D may be TRBD1 (5 bases). The CDR3 loop spans 14 amino acids. The germline V gene has CDR1 MNHNS and CDR2 SASEGT. Trimming pared 3 bases from V and 5 bases from J, leaving 13 bases between. CDR3 residues: CASSEPGLFTEAFF. CDR3 DNA: TGTGCCAGCAGTGAGCCAGGGCTGTTTACTGAAGCTTTCTTT.

The gene calls are TRBV11-2 and TRBJ1-5, with D uncertain. Looked up from germline, CDR1 is SGHAT and CDR2 is FQNNGV. This CDR3 region has 13 residues. The V end lost 0 bases, the J end lost 9 bases, and 9 bases lay between the germline ends. CDR3: CASSLDGGLPQHF. CDR3 sequence (DNA): TGTGCCAGCAGCTTAGACGGCGGTCTGCCCCAGCATTTT.

This clone was found a few times. J is TRBJ2-7 and V is TRBV7-9; D possibly corresponds to TRBD2 (5 bases). Trimming left V 3 bases short and J 4 bases short, with 13 bases between. The CDR3 is made up of 14 amino acids. Germline lookup yields CDR1 SEHNR and CDR2 FQNEAQ (reference sequence). The DNA of the CDR3 is TGTGCCAGCAGCTTCGAGGGAGCACAATACGAGCAGTACTTC. Translating it yields CASSFEGAQYEQYF.

CDR3 amino acids: CASSLGAETQYF. DNA for the CDR3: TGTGCCAGCAGCTTAGGGGCAGAGACCCAGTACTTC. This chain connects TRBV11-2 to TRBJ2-5; no definite D call. The germline V and J ends were trimmed by 1 base and 4 bases, with 4 bases remaining between them. Germline values: CDR1 SGHAT, CDR2 FQNNGV. This CDR3 contains 12 residues. Full variable domain (outside the CDR3, taken from reference TRBV11-2 and TRBJ2-5): EAGVAQSPRYKIIEKRQSVAFWCNPISGHATLYWYQQILGQGPKLLIQFQNNGVVDDSQLPKDRFSAERLKGVDSTLKIQPAKLEDSAVYLCASSLGAETQYFGPGTRLLVL.

The chain carries TRBV4-2 and TRBJ2-7, with D unresolved. The CDR3 extends over 12 amino acids. Per germline, CDR1 LGHNA and CDR2 YNFKEQ. V dropped 1 base and J dropped 1 base, with 2 bases sitting between them. CDR3 loop: CASSQASYEQYF. CDR3 nucleotides: TGTGCCAGCAGCCAAGCGTCCTACGAGCAGTACTTC.

V gene TRBV19 combines with J gene TRBJ2-1; 10 bases map to TRBD1. This CDR3 comprises 16 residues. Per the germline V gene, CDR1 is LNHDA and CDR2 is SQIVND (reference sequence). V lost 7 bases, J lost 6 bases, and 12 bases stayed unmatched. The CDR3 loop reads CASIQSSGTGANEQFF. The CDR3 DNA sequence: TGTGCCAGTATTCAATCGTCGGGGACAGGGGCCAATGAGCAGTTCTTC. The entire variable domain, with the rest obtained from reference TRBV19 and TRBJ2-1, is as follows: DGGITQSPKYLFRKEGQNVTLSCEQNLNHDAMYWYRQDPGQGLRLIYYSQIVNDFQKGDIAEGYSVSREKKESFPLTVTSAQKNPTAFYLCASIQSSGTGANEQFFGPGTRLTVL.

V is TRBV19 and J is TRBJ1-5; 8 bases agree with TRBD1. Germline V CDR1 and CDR2: LNHDA, SQIVND (reference sequence). The CDR3 sequence is 16 residues long. V lost 4 bases, J lost 5 bases, and 10 bases stayed unmatched. DNA of the CDR3: TGTGCCAGTAGTACTGGACAGGGCTACGCCGATCAGCCCCAGCATTTT. This gives the protein CASSTGQGYADQPQHF. Looking up the rest from reference TRBV19 and TRBJ1-5 gives the full variable domain: DGGITQSPKYLFRKEGQNVTLSCEQNLNHDAMYWYRQDPGQGLRLIYYSQIVNDFQKGDIAEGYSVSREKKESFPLTVTSAQKNPTAFYLCASSTGQGYADQPQHFGDGTRLSIL.

This chain links TRBV9 with TRBJ1-2, with D perhaps TRBD1 (5 bases). The CDR3 length is 15 residues. Trimming left V 3 bases short and J 4 bases short, with 16 bases between. In germline, CDR1 is SGDLS, CDR2 YYNGEE. CDR3 loop: CASSGIREGSYGYTF. In nucleotides, the CDR3 is TGTGCCAGCAGCGGGATCAGGGAGGGGAGCTATGGCTACACCTTC.